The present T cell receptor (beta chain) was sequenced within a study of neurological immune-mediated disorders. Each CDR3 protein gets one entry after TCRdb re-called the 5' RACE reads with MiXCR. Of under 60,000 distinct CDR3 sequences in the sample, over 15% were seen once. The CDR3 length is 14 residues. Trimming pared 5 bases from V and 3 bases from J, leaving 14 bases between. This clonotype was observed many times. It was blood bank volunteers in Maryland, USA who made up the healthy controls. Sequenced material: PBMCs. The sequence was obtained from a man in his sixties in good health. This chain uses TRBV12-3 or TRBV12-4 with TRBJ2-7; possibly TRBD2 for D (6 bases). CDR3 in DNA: TGTGCCAGCAGTGGGGAGGCGGTCCTCTACGAGCAGTACTTC. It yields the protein CASSGEAVLYEQYF.